This T cell receptor beta chain was retrieved from a study of identical twins. Study observations and caveats: Twin sharing of out-of-frame TCR alpha was underestimated by models in monozygotic pairs. Memory repertoires showed no such pattern, whereas abundant cord blood beta clonotypes carried fewer insertions. Shared out-of-frame alpha sequences (those common to twins) showed excess low generation probability. The authors drew conclusions from cross-sectional statistical analysis rather than following the same donors.

The CDR3 is 10 amino acids. Germline CDR1 is SQVTM and CDR2 is ANQGSEA. The V end lost 1 base, the J end lost 6 bases, and 2 bases lay between the germline ends. Concerning this clonotype: Its antigen is undetermined.

TCRdb reprocessed the 5' RACE reads with MiXCR, giving one entry per CDR3 protein. The data show 510,000 or so distinct CDR3 sequences, 15% seen once. The sample was also linked to a second study, of yellow fever vaccine responses in identical twins.

The clonotype comes from a woman under 30 in good health. The sequenced sample consisted of CD4+ T cells sorted from blood. The chain combines TRBV29-1 with TRBJ2-3; D remains ambiguous. For the CDR3, the DNA is TGCAGCGTTGAAGGCGATACGCAGTATTTT. It specifies CSVEGDTQYF.